This T cell receptor (beta chain) was found in a study of CD8 T cells in ankylosing spondylitis. Study conclusions and caveats: Significant enrichment of disease-linked clones was reportedly seen in matched ankylosing spondylitis synovial fluid. With a CD8+ phenotype, disease-linked clones were relatively rare in peripheral blood.

J lost 5 bases, V lost 2 bases, and 6 bases had no gene match. The CDR3 has 14 residues. Germline V gene sequence: CDR1 MNHEY, CDR2 SVGAGI. Each CDR3 protein gets one entry after TCRdb re-called the 5' RACE reads with MiXCR. The sample consists of approximately 25,000 distinct CDR3 sequences, about 15% of them appearing once. This clonotype was counted only a few times. Its target is unknown. Sequencing was carried out using blood. The chain recombines TRBV6-5 with TRBJ2-7; TRBD2 agrees at 7 bases. The sequence was obtained from a male donor with ankylosing spondylitis or in good health (not recorded which). CDR3 bases: TGTGCCAGCAGTTACGATATGCGGGGGAACGAGCAGTACTTC. Translated, it gives CASSYDMRGNEQYF.